This TCR beta chain is from a study of vaccination effects on CD4 cells after COVID-19. Before any sequencing was done, the ViraFEST assay used viral peptide pools to expand antigen-specific CD4+ T cells. Following culture for approximately ten days, CD4+ T cells were isolated. The vaccine recipients had no prior SARS-CoV-2 infection, with negative nucleocapsid antibodies. Cultures of fewer than 2.5 million PBMC per well contained 9.5 to 10 IU/ml IL-2 plus 10 ug/ml peptides. In the cultures, half the medium was exchanged for IL-2 medium on days 3 and 7. The repertoire was sequenced with immunoSEQ multiplex PCR; TCRdb's copy has only in-frame clones and lacks some. The data hold over 55,000 clones, with 80% to 90% observed a single time. General observations from the study: Both infection-induced and vaccine-induced clones contracted markedly at late post-vaccination timepoints.

V lost 7 bases to trimming and J lost 5 bases; unmatched junction nucleotides: 19. CDR1 SGHTS and CDR2 YDEGEE come from the germline V gene. The CDR3 runs 18 residues. In the case of this clone: Its antigen remains unidentified.

The genes are TRBV5-8 and TRBJ2-1; TRBD2 aligns across 9 bases. This TCR came from a human donor who received a COVID-19 vaccine. The sample consisted of CD4+ T cells from PBMCs cultured with HCoV-229E spike peptides, taken before COVID-19 vaccination. This CDR3 is CASPLGRLSGGRDNEQFF. The CDR3, as DNA: TGTGCCAGCCCCCTTGGGCGTCTTAGCGGGGGCCGCGACAATGAGCAGTTCTTC.